This entry lists 31 T cell receptor beta chains sequenced from one sample in a study of blood T cell repertoires in COVID-19. Only in-frame clones appear in the TCRdb table, and some are missing; sequencing was by immunoSEQ multiplex PCR. The sample consists of about 350,000 clones, 75% to 90% of them appearing once. Specimen: peripheral blood. These receptor sequences come from a woman in her fifties or sixties with COVID-19, enrolled during active disease.

This chain uses TRBV10-3 with TRBJ2-3, with TRBD2 matching over 10 bases. Germline V gives CDR1 ENHRY, CDR2 SYGVKD. Trimming at V came to 9 bases and at J to 2 bases, leaving 5 bases not matched to a gene. The CDR3 length is 14 residues. CDR3 sequence (DNA): TGTGCCATAACCGGGACTAGCGACACAGATACGCAGTATTTT. Protein: CAITGTSDTDTQYF.

CDR3 nucleotide sequence: TGTGCCAGCAGCGCCGGGACAGTAGAAGCTTTCTTT. It yields the protein CASSAGTVEAFF. The chain uses TRBV5-8 and TRBJ1-1; the match to TRBD1 covers 7 bases. There are 12 residues in the CDR3. Germline V gene lookup returns CDR1 SGHTS and CDR2 YDEGEE. The J segment lost 8 bases and the V segment lost 4 bases, leaving 5 bases of the junction unmatched.

Regarding this clone: Different DNA sequences within this sample yield the same CDR3. The V gene is TRBV5-1, the J gene TRBJ1-2; TRBD1 might be the D (5 bases). This CDR3 contains 14 residues. CDR1 SGHRS and CDR2 YFSETQ come from the germline V gene. The V end was cut by 4 bases, the J end by 0 bases, with 10 bases between. In nucleotides, the CDR3 is TGCGCCAGCAGCCTAGACAGAGCTAACTATGGCTACACCTTC. Encoded protein: CASSLDRANYGYTF.

This chain uses TRBV7-2 with TRBJ2-3; 10 nucleotides agree with TRBD2. The CDR3 has 13 residues. Losses at the gene ends were 10 bases for V and 4 bases for J; bases not matched to a gene: 5. CDR1 is SGHTA and CDR2 is FQGNSA in the germline V gene. The CDR3 loop reads CATERGGSDTQYF. In DNA form, the CDR3 reads TGTGCCACCGAGCGGGGGGGCTCAGATACGCAGTATTTT. Complete variable domain (other parts from reference TRBV7-2 and TRBJ2-3): GAGVSQSPSNKVTEKGKDVELRCDPISGHTALYWYRQSLGQGLEFLIYFQGNSAPDKSGLPSDRFSAERTGGSVSTLTIQRTQQEDSAVYLCATERGGSDTQYFGPGTRLTVL.

This rearrangement joins TRBV12-3 or TRBV12-4 to TRBJ1-2, with D possibly matching TRBD1 (5 bases). Trimming cost V 8 bases and J 4 bases, with 8 bases left between them. This CDR3 contains 11 residues. CDR3 sequence: CASRTGYGYTF. The CDR3 DNA reads as TGTGCCAGCCGAACAGGCTATGGCTACACCTTC.

This clone was observed a single time. This rearrangement joins TRBV10-3 to TRBJ2-5; a possible D gene is TRBD2 (6 bases). Per the germline V gene, CDR1 is ENHRY and CDR2 is SYGVKD. Trimming left V 10 bases short and J 1 base short, with 13 bases between. The CDR3 totals 13 residues. CDR3 DNA: TGTGCCACCTTACGGGGGAGCCAAGAGACCCAGTACTTC. This codes for CATLRGSQETQYF.

This chain links TRBV19 with TRBJ2-7; D gene unclear. CDR1 is LNHDA, CDR2 SQIVND, per germline (reference sequence). The CDR3 runs 14 residues. V lost 3 bases and J lost 1, with 10 bases in between. CDR3 sequence: CASSINSYSYEQYF. The DNA of the CDR3 is TGTGCCAGTAGTATTAATAGTTATTCCTACGAGCAGTACTTC.

The CDR3 is CASSQDSVKREKLFF. For the CDR3, the DNA is TGCGCCAGCAGCCAAGATAGCGTTAAGCGGGAAAAACTGTTTTTT. The rearrangement joins TRBV4-3 to TRBJ1-4; D remains unclear. This CDR3 comprises 15 residues. Germline loops: CDR1 LGHNA, CDR2 YSLEER. Deletions cut 0 bases from V and 8 bases from J, with 13 bases between.

The chain combines TRBV5-1 with TRBJ2-2, with D unresolved. V lost 0 bases and J 4 bases, leaving 10 bases between the germline ends. The CDR3 has 15 residues. Germline V gene lookup returns CDR1 SGHRS and CDR2 YFSETQ. CDR3 nucleotides: TGCGCCAGCAGCTTGGAAGTAGCTCGCACCGGGGAGCTGTTTTTT. The encoded protein is CASSLEVARTGELFF.

The chain is built from TRBV4-1 and TRBJ2-1; the D gene is possibly TRBD2 (5 bases). Germline CDR1 is MGHRA and CDR2 is YSYEKL. V shed 1 base and J shed 7 bases, with 17 bases lying between them. The CDR3 is made up of 16 amino acids. CDR3 sequence: CASSQVGGPRGNEQFF. CDR3 nucleotide sequence: TGCGCCAGCAGCCAAGTTGGCGGGCCCCGAGGGAATGAGCAGTTCTTC.

The V gene is TRBV6-6, the J gene TRBJ1-6, with a possible D match to TRBD1 (6 bases). The CDR3 is 15 amino acids. The germline V gene has CDR1 MNHNY and CDR2 SVGAGI (reference sequence). Trimming stripped 7 bases from V and 3 bases from J, with 13 bases between. The CDR3 spells CASTLPDSYNSPLHF. The CDR3 DNA reads TGTGCCAGCACTTTACCGGACAGCTATAATTCACCCCTCCACTTT.

The chain is built from TRBV6-4 and TRBJ1-2; TRBD1 matches at 8 bases. Germline loops: CDR1 MRHNA, CDR2 SNTAGT. The CDR3 is made up of 14 amino acids. V shed 5 bases, J shed 6 bases, and the junction held 8 bases outside the gene matches. CDR3 coding DNA: TGTGCCAGCAGTCCTTGGACAGGGTTAGATGGCTACACCTTC. It codes for CASSPWTGLDGYTF.

The chain employs TRBV19 and TRBJ2-7; 8 nucleotides match TRBD2. V shed 3 bases, J shed 3 bases, and the junction held 4 bases outside the gene matches. Germline loops: CDR1 LNHDA, CDR2 SQIVND (reference sequence). The CDR3 runs 14 residues. CDR3 sequence reads: CASSMIAGGYEQYF. Written as DNA, the CDR3 is TGTGCCAGTAGTATGATCGCGGGGGGCTACGAGCAGTACTTC.

The V gene is TRBV18, the J gene TRBJ1-2; D is ambiguous. CDR1 and CDR2 from the germline V gene are KGHSH and LQKENI. CDR3 length equals 15 residues. The ends were cut back, 2 bases at V and 5 bases at J, with 15 bases in the middle. CDR3 nucleotides: TGTGCCAGCTCACCAGGCGGCGCTAGGGAGTATGGCTACACCTTC. Translation: CASSPGGAREYGYTF.

V usage is TRBV7-8 and J usage is TRBJ1-1; no clear D. V lost 1 base, J lost 11 bases, and 14 bases lay in between. The CDR3 runs 13 residues. CDR1 is SGHVS, CDR2 FQNEAQ, per germline. CDR3 coding DNA: TGTGCCAGCAGCTTAGAGTGGAGAAGGGAGGCTTTCTTT. Translating it yields CASSLEWRREAFF.

J is TRBJ2-5 and V is TRBV30; TRBD2 might be the D (6 bases). CDR1 and CDR2 (germline): GTSNPN, SVGIG (reference sequence). The germline V and J ends were trimmed by 0 bases and 4 bases, with 15 bases remaining between them. This CDR3 is built from 15 residues. The CDR3 DNA follows: TGTGCCTGGAGTGTACCGGGGGTTCCGTTAGAGACCCAGTACTTC. This translates into CAWSVPGVPLETQYF.

V is TRBV6-5 and J is TRBJ1-6; 7 bases fit TRBD1. V lost 6 bases, J lost 11 bases, and 13 bases stayed unmatched. The CDR3 is 15 residues long. Germline V gene data show CDR1 as MNHEY and CDR2 as SVGAGI. This CDR3 reads CASRGGGAGHPPLHF. The CDR3 coding sequence is TGTGCCAGCAGAGGGGGCGGGGCCGGGCATCCACCCCTCCACTTT.

V usage is TRBV5-1 and J usage is TRBJ1-3, with 8 bases matching TRBD1. V lost 4 bases, J lost 2 bases, and 2 bases stayed unmatched. The CDR3 has 14 residues. Germline V gene sequence: CDR1 SGHRS, CDR2 YFSETQ. In nucleotides, the CDR3 is TGCGCCAGCAGCACGACAGGGGCTGGAAACACCATATATTTT. It translates to CASSTTGAGNTIYF. The entire variable domain, with the rest obtained from reference TRBV5-1 and TRBJ1-3, is as follows: KAGVTQTPRYLIKTRGQQVTLSCSPISGHRSVSWYQQTPGQGLQFLFEYFSETQRNKGNFPGRFSGRQFSNSRSEMNVSTLELGDSALYLCASSTTGAGNTIYFGEGSWLTVV.

The chain carries TRBV9 and TRBJ2-2, with 7 bases fitting TRBD2. V was clipped by 0 bases and J by 7 bases; unmatched bases: 12. The germline V gene encodes CDR1 SGDLS and CDR2 YYNGEE. The CDR3 totals 17 residues. As DNA, the CDR3 is TGTGCCAGCAGCGTAGTAGGCCGCCGGGGGGTCGGCGGGGAGCTGTTTTTT. Amino acid sequence: CASSVVGRRGVGGELFF.

The rearrangement links TRBV6-5 to TRBJ1-4, with D possibly TRBD1 on 6 matching bases. The CDR3 is 15 residues long. Trimming left V 1 base short and J 7 bases short, with 13 bases between. Per the germline V gene, CDR1 is MNHEY and CDR2 is SVGAGI. The CDR3 bases are TGTGCCAGCAGTTACTGGGCAGGGGTGAGTGAAAAACTGTTTTTT. Its protein product is CASSYWAGVSEKLFF.

The chain couples TRBV12-5 to TRBJ1-2; maybe TRBD1 (6 bases). V was trimmed by 0 bases and J by 8 bases, leaving 25 bases between them. Germline CDR1 LGHNT, CDR2 FRNRAP. The CDR3 totals 18 residues. CDR3 residues: CASGLVMGQGPTRGGYTF. Written as DNA, the CDR3 is TGTGCTAGTGGTTTGGTAATGGGGCAGGGGCCCACGAGGGGCGGCTACACCTTC.

This clone was seen only a few times. The CDR3 DNA reads as TGTGCCAGCAGCAGCCGGGACAGGGGCCCAGATACGCAGTATTTT. Encoded protein: CASSSRDRGPDTQYF. V gene TRBV5-6 combines with J gene TRBJ2-3, with TRBD1 matching over 10 bases. Germline assignment: CDR1 SGHDT and CDR2 YYEEEE. J was trimmed by 4 bases and V by 4 bases; bases with no gene match: 6. The CDR3 has 15 amino acids.

Turning to this clone: This sample also contains other DNA sequences that code for the same CDR3. The J gene is TRBJ2-7, the V gene TRBV9; 7 nucleotides agree with TRBD2. CDR3 length: 14 residues. The trim removed 2 bases at V and 3 bases at J, leaving 5 bases unmatched. CDR1 is SGDLS and CDR2 is YYNGEE in the germline V gene. DNA for the CDR3: TGTGCCAGCAGCGTCGGCAGGGAGGGCTACGAGCAGTACTTC. It translates to CASSVGREGYEQYF.

This rearrangement joins TRBV28 to TRBJ1-2; unclear D gene. V lost 3 bases and J lost 4, with 21 bases in between. Germline CDR1 reads MDHEN; CDR2 reads SYDVKM. This CDR3 region has 17 residues. The CDR3 loop reads CASSLAPERVGAYGYTF. The DNA of the CDR3 is TGTGCCAGCAGTTTGGCCCCCGAACGGGTTGGTGCCTATGGCTACACCTTC.

This clone has only one observation. The chain has TRBV4-1 and TRBJ1-4, with D hard to call. Germline CDR1 and CDR2: MGHRA and YSYEKL. The CDR3 loop spans 14 amino acids. The germline V and J ends were trimmed by 2 bases and 6 bases, with 10 bases remaining between them. The CDR3 is CASSQSPSDEKLFF. Written as DNA, the CDR3 is TGCGCCAGCAGCCAATCTCCCAGTGATGAAAAACTGTTTTTT.

This clone was counted a single time. J is TRBJ2-1 and V is TRBV6-5; a weak D match, TRBD2 (5 bases). The CDR3 is 13 amino acids. CDR1 is MNHEY and CDR2 is SVGAGI in the germline V gene. Trimming shortened V by 7 bases and J by 2 bases, and 9 bases separated the two germline ends. The CDR3 DNA follows: TGTGCCAGCACCTACGGGGCCTACAATGAGCAGTTCTTC. Amino acids: CASTYGAYNEQFF.

The gene calls are TRBV11-2 and TRBJ2-5; D is perhaps TRBD2 (7 bases). The germline V gene has CDR1 SGHAT and CDR2 FQNNGV. Deletions cut 4 bases from V and 7 bases from J, with 22 bases between. The CDR3 is 16 amino acids. The CDR3 bases are TGTGCCAGCAGCTCTCTCGAGGGGGGAGGGAGTGGGACCCAGTACTTC. Translating gives CASSSLEGGGSGTQYF.

The DNA of the CDR3 is TGTGCCAGCAGTTCAACTTATTCACCCCTCCACTTT. This codes for CASSSTYSPLHF. The rearrangement joins TRBV12-3 or TRBV12-4 to TRBJ1-6; the D is unclear. V shed 4 bases and J shed 8 bases, with 6 bases lying between them. CDR3 length equals 12 residues.

The rearrangement joins TRBV5-1 to TRBJ2-1; 13 bases line up with TRBD2. The length of the CDR3 is 14 residues. The V and J ends lost 6 bases and 8 bases, in that order; junction bases with no gene match: 5. Germline V gene sequence: CDR1 SGHRS, CDR2 YFSETQ. The CDR3 coding sequence is TGCGCCAGCAAGACTAGCGGGGGGTTATATGAGCAGTTCTTC. Encoded protein: CASKTSGGLYEQFF. Full variable domain (remainder filled in from reference TRBV5-1 and TRBJ2-1): KAGVTQTPRYLIKTRGQQVTLSCSPISGHRSVSWYQQTPGQGLQFLFEYFSETQRNKGNFPGRFSGRQFSNSRSEMNVSTLELGDSALYLCASKTSGGLYEQFFGPGTRLTVL.

This clone was seen a few times. The V and J genes are TRBV3-1 (or the pseudogene TRBV3-2) and TRBJ1-2; D remains unclear. The ends were cut back, 3 bases at V and 8 bases at J, with 13 bases in the middle. Germline V gene data show CDR1 as LGHDT and CDR2 as YNNKEL (reference sequence). This CDR3 spans 13 amino acids. The CDR3 DNA follows: TGTGCCAGCAGCCAGGCTCGGGAGAGCGGCTACACCTTC. Protein sequence: CASSQARESGYTF.

The chain uses TRBV19 and TRBJ2-1; 16 nucleotides agree with TRBD2. CDR3 size: 18 residues. From germline, CDR1 is LNHDA and CDR2 SQIVND (reference sequence). With V trimmed by 10 bases and J by 8 bases, 17 bases remained unmatched. CDR3 nucleotides: TGTGCCACCAAGGGGACTAGCGGGGGGGCCCCGTATGTGGATGAGCAGTTCTTC. It is translated as CATKGTSGGAPYVDEQFF.